Listed below are T cell receptor beta chains from one sample, sequenced in a study of early T cells in non-severe SARS-CoV-2 infection. TCRdb analysed the 5' RACE reads with MiXCR anew, one entry per CDR3 protein. Among tens of thousands of distinct CDR3 sequences listed, under 9.5% were seen once. What was sequenced was whole blood. These receptors all stem from an adult who was a healthcare worker with PCR-confirmed SARS-CoV-2 infection or an uninfected control (not recorded which). CDR3s include the opening cysteine and the closing phenylalanine or tryptophan. Only some rows state a clone size, as once, few, many or a class for expanded clones.

j_gene	v_gene	abundance	CDR3aa
TRBJ2-3	TRBV27	few	CASSLSLVGYAGTDTQYF
TRBJ2-5	TRBV27	.	CASSFQGWGETQYF
TRBJ2-3	TRBV27	few	CASSLLPPDTQYF
TRBJ1-5	TRBV28	many	CASSLIGEGNQPQHF
TRBJ2-1	TRBV18	many	CASSSRGDEQFF
TRBJ1-1	TRBV20-1	many	CSAASRGSTEAFF
TRBJ1-1	TRBV12-3/TRBV12-4	.	CASSLILRGTAFF
TRBJ2-1	TRBV11-3	many	CASSLLRGRASYNEQFF
TRBJ2-7	TRBV28	.	CATGTGPSYEQYF
TRBJ1-1	TRBV7-7	many	CASSQDTDTEAFF
TRBJ2-3	TRBV10-3	.	CAISESTQGGITDTQYF
TRBJ2-7	TRBV13	many	CASRSGLAGAQYF
TRBJ1-4	TRBV4-2	.	CASSQWRAEKLFF
TRBJ2-5	TRBV5-5	few	CASSFGLLEETQYF
TRBJ2-7	TRBV28	.	CASSETVYEQYF
TRBJ2-3	TRBV4-3	.	CASSQSGGAKTDTQYF
TRBJ2-3	TRBV5-1	few	CASSFRGSSTDTQYF
TRBJ1-2	TRBV18	few	CASSPTGTPTNYGYTF
TRBJ2-5	TRBV20-1	medium-sized	CSARLAGGIETQYF
TRBJ1-2	TRBV7-9	many	CASSLSKGPYGYTF
TRBJ2-3	TRBV5-1	few	CASRNAEPTDTQYF
TRBJ2-3	TRBV7-2	few	CASSLIGSGGGNTDTQYF
TRBJ1-4	TRBV15	many	CATSAALGTGDEKLFF
TRBJ1-6	TRBV20-1	many	CSARQGLAPLHF
TRBJ1-1	TRBV20-1	.	CSVKKGIYTEAFF
TRBJ2-3	TRBV29-1	few	CSVLIPPTQYF
TRBJ2-5	TRBV13	.	CASSRMTGGKETQYF
TRBJ2-1	TRBV20-1	few	CSATRGDREQFF
TRBJ1-4	TRBV6-6	many	CASSYSTGSSTNEKLFF
TRBJ1-1	TRBV20-1	.	CSARVGGLKEAGFF
TRBJ1-1	TRBV5-8	.	CASSLAGPDTEAFF
TRBJ2-7	TRBV29-1	few	CSVEDPGEQYF
TRBJ2-3	TRBV9	few	CASSLYRDRNTDTQYF
TRBJ2-1	TRBV4-2	many	CASSQGQGSYNEQFF
TRBJ2-1	TRBV20-1	many	CSATKTGYGVHEQFF
TRBJ1-1	TRBV3-1	few	CASSQEGLGRIF
TRBJ2-5	TRBV7-2	few	CASSLSSGTAQETQYF
TRBJ2-7	TRBV6-6	.	CASTTSGLGVHEQYF
TRBJ2-2	TRBV12-3/TRBV12-4	many	CASSLDPKNTGELFF
TRBJ2-7	TRBV4-2	many	CASSLGLAGSYEQYF
TRBJ1-5	TRBV7-6	many	CASSLYGTVIDQPQHF
TRBJ1-4	TRBV9	many	CASSVGTANEKLFF
TRBJ1-5	TRBV28	few	CASSPLTSNQPQHF
TRBJ1-2	TRBV7-2	many	CASSFVTGGSDYTF
TRBJ2-1	TRBV27	many	CASSLTAPSGGDEQFF
TRBJ2-3	TRBV7-2	many	CASSLLLADTQYF
TRBJ2-1	TRBV29-1	many	CSVNPKQGAYNEQFF
TRBJ1-2	TRBV28	many	CASSPGGQGNYGYTF
TRBJ2-7	TRBV10-3	.	CAISEAIGQGAHEQYF
TRBJ2-2	TRBV5-1	many	CASSLDGSNTGELFF
TRBJ2-7	TRBV6-1	.	CASSEGIPYEQYF
TRBJ2-7	TRBV6-5	once	CASKRATESYEQYF
TRBJ2-5	TRBV7-9	.	CASSSPAVLREQETQYF
TRBJ1-2	TRBV7-9	.	CASSPGPNPYGYTF
TRBJ1-2	TRBV21-1	many	CASSKNQDRVYYGYTF
TRBJ2-3	TRBV6-6	few	CASSLQGASSTDTQYF
TRBJ1-1	TRBV11-2	many	CASSFSIRAMNTEAFF
TRBJ2-5	TRBV29-1	.	CSVGWEETQYF
TRBJ2-2	TRBV11-3	.	CASSLEGPGELFF
TRBJ2-1	TRBV21-1	.	CASSKIPRGEFF